Listed below are T cell receptor beta chains from one sample, sequenced in a study of neurological immune-mediated disorders. TCRdb itself ran the 5' RACE reads through MiXCR, one entry per CDR3 protein. The profile covers about 120,000 distinct CDR3 sequences, with 3% to 3.5% appearing a single time and 1% to 1.5% taken by the ten largest. Sequencing was carried out using PBMCs. The receptor source for this set is a woman aged 25 to 39 with multiple sclerosis. Both conserved end residues are part of each CDR3. A D gene is named only where the DNA matches it firmly. Clone size is given as once, few, many, or a class for an expanded clone.

V: TRBV5-6; size: many; J: TRBJ2-1; D: NA; DNA: TGTGCCAGCAGCTTGGAAATTGCTGAGCAGTTCTTC; CDR3: CASSLEIAEQFF
V: TRBV5-6; size: few; J: TRBJ2-5; D: TRBD2; DNA: TGTGCCAGCAGCACCGGGACTAGCGGGACCCAAGAGACCCAGTACTTC; CDR3: CASSTGTSGTQETQYF
V: TRBV7-9; size: many; J: TRBJ2-1; D: NA; DNA: TGTGCCAGCAGCCCTCCGGACGTAGAGCAGTTCTTC; CDR3: CASSPPDVEQFF
V: TRBV20-1; size: few; J: TRBJ1-1; D: NA; DNA: TGCAGTGCTAGAGAGCCGGGGAGCACTGAAGCTTTCTTT; CDR3: CSAREPGSTEAFF
V: TRBV11-2; size: many; J: TRBJ2-5; D: NA; DNA: TGTGCCAGCAGCACCCAAGAGACGGCAGCCCAGTACTTC; CDR3: CASSTQETAAQYF
V: TRBV2; size: many; J: TRBJ1-4; D: NA; DNA: TGTGCCAGCAGTGAACTTGGGACACCGAATGAAAAACTGTTTTTT; CDR3: CASSELGTPNEKLFF
V: TRBV7-6; size: many; J: TRBJ1-2; D: NA; DNA: TGTGCCAGCAGCCCCTCAGGGGACTATGGCTACACCTTC; CDR3: CASSPSGDYGYTF
V: TRBV5-6; size: many; J: TRBJ2-5; D: TRBD2; DNA: TGTGCCAGCAGCTTGTGGGGGGGAGACCAAGAGACCCAGTACTTC; CDR3: CASSLWGGDQETQYF
V: TRBV10-3; size: many; J: TRBJ2-7; D: TRBD2; DNA: TGTGCCACGGGAGCTAGCGGGGACCCCTCCTACGAGCAGTACTTC; CDR3: CATGASGDPSYEQYF
V: TRBV12-3/TRBV12-4; size: many; J: TRBJ2-3; D: NA; DNA: TGTGCCAGCATCCCCAGGGCGGCTAGCACAGATACGCAGTATTTT; CDR3: CASIPRAASTDTQYF
V: TRBV2; size: many; J: TRBJ2-3; D: NA; DNA: TGTGCCAGCAGTGAAACCCGAAATACGCAGTATTTT; CDR3: CASSETRNTQYF
V: TRBV19; size: many; J: TRBJ2-3; D: NA; DNA: TGTGCCAGTAGTTTCGGGGGATTGCATACGCAGTATTTT; CDR3: CASSFGGLHTQYF
V: TRBV20-1; size: few; J: TRBJ1-3; D: NA; DNA: TGCAGTGCCTTCAACCCAGGGGCAGGCTCTGGAAACACCATATATTTT; CDR3: CSAFNPGAGSGNTIYF
V: TRBV15; size: few; J: TRBJ2-1; D: NA; DNA: TGTGCCAACAGCGCTAGAGCCACCAATGAGCAGTTCTTC; CDR3: CANSARATNEQFF
V: TRBV12-3/TRBV12-4; size: many; J: TRBJ2-4; D: NA; DNA: TGTGCCAGCACCCCCGGGGAAGCCAAAAACATTCAGTACTTC; CDR3: CASTPGEAKNIQYF